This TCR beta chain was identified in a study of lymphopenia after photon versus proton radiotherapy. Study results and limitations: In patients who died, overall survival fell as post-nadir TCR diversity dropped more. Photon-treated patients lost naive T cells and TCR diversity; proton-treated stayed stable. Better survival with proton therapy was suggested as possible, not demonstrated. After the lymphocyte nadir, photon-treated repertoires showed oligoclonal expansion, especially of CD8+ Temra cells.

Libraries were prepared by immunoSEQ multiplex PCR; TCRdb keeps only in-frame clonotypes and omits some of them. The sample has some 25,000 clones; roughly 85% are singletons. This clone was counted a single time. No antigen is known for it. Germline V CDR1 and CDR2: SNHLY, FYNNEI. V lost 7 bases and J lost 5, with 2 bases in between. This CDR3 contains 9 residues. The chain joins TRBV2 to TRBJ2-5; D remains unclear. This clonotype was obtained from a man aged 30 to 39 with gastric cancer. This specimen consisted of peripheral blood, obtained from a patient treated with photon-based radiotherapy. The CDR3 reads CASTETQYF. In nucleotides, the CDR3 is TGTGCCAGCACTGAGACCCAGTACTTC.